These T cell receptor beta chains were read from a single sample in a study of PD-1 blockade in classical Hodgkin lymphoma. TCRdb's copy holds only in-frame clones and misses some; the assay was immunoSEQ multiplex PCR. The profile shows some 65,000 clones, over 55% of them singletons. The source was peripheral blood mononuclear cells (PBMCs), collected before the second cycle of nivolumab. These receptor sequences come from a human donor with classical Hodgkin lymphoma. CDR3s include the opening cysteine and the closing phenylalanine or tryptophan. Fields, in order: J gene, D gene, V gene, CDR3 DNA, CDR3 protein. The D gene is left open where the match is weak.

J: TRBJ2-5
D: TRBD2
V: TRBV6-5
DNA: TGTGCCAGCAGCTACGGGGGGGGCTGGGAGACCCAGTACTTC
CDR3: CASSYGGGWETQYF

J: TRBJ2-1
D: TRBD2
V: TRBV2
DNA: TGTGCCAGCAGGGTTTCCGGGACTAGCGGGAGAAATGAGCAGTTCTTC
CDR3: CASRVSGTSGRNEQFF

J: TRBJ2-3
D: TRBD2
V: TRBV7-9
DNA: TGTGCCAGCAGCAACGGACTAGCGGTTAGCACAGATACGCAGTATTTT
CDR3: CASSNGLAVSTDTQYF

J: TRBJ2-7
D: TRBD1
V: TRBV18
DNA: TGTGCCAGCTCACCACCGCAGGGGGCCAGCCACGAGCAGTACTTC
CDR3: CASSPPQGASHEQYF

J: TRBJ1-5
D: .
V: TRBV6-4
DNA: TGTGCCAGCAGTTCGATGTTTACCAATCAGCCCCAGCATTTT
CDR3: CASSSMFTNQPQHF

J: TRBJ1-2
D: .
V: TRBV5-6
DNA: TGTGCCAGCAGCTTCTCAGGGAATCATGGCTACACCTTC
CDR3: CASSFSGNHGYTF

J: TRBJ1-6
D: TRBD1
V: TRBV5-1
DNA: TGCGCCAGCAGCTTGACAGGGGCGAATTCACCCCTCCACTTT
CDR3: CASSLTGANSPLHF

J: TRBJ2-3
D: .
V: TRBV7-9
DNA: TGTGCCAGCAGCCCCGTTCTGGGCGCCTTCACAGATACGCAGTATTTT
CDR3: CASSPVLGAFTDTQYF

J: TRBJ2-2
D: TRBD2
V: TRBV4-2
DNA: TGTGCCAGCAGCCCTCCAATGACTAGCGGGAGTTACACCGGGGAGCTGTTTTTT
CDR3: CASSPPMTSGSYTGELFF

J: TRBJ1-1
D: .
V: TRBV19
DNA: TGTGCCAGTAGTATCTGGGGTCGGGCGTCTGAAGCTTTCTTT
CDR3: CASSIWGRASEAFF